The 14 T cell receptor beta chains listed next were all sequenced from one sample in a study of response to subunit inactivated influenza vaccine. TCRdb used MiXCR to reprocess the RT-PCR reads, holding one entry per CDR3 protein. Of roughly 700,000 distinct CDR3 sequences in the sample, around 13% were seen once. Material: PBMCs from blood, obtained approximately 15 days before vaccination. These receptors all come from a man in his forties or fifties who received an inactivated influenza vaccine.

This clonotype has just a few counts. The chain carries TRBV20-1 and TRBJ2-1; the D gene could be TRBD1 or TRBD2 (6 bases each). The CDR3 is made up of 13 amino acids. Germline CDR1 is DFQATT and CDR2 is SNEGSKA (reference sequence). Trimming removed 3 bases from V and 9 bases from J, with 15 bases in between. The CDR3 DNA reads as TGCAGTGCTAGCGGGGGCGCGGGGATTGAGCAGTTCTTC. Translating gives CSASGGAGIEQFF.

The genes are TRBV2 and TRBJ1-4; TRBD1 aligns across 8 bases. Germline lookup yields CDR1 SNHLY and CDR2 FYNNEI. This CDR3 has 14 amino acids. The trim removed 6 bases at V and 4 bases at J, leaving 4 bases unmatched. The CDR3 DNA follows: TGTGCCAGCAGCCACAGGGGGAGTAATGAAAAACTGTTTTTT. Protein product: CASSHRGSNEKLFF.

CDR3 DNA: TGCGCCAGCAGCCAACAGACAGGGCCCCGCACAGATACGCAGTATTTT. It codes for CASSQQTGPRTDTQYF. The gene calls are TRBV4-3 and TRBJ2-3; 7 bases align to TRBD1. Losses at the gene ends were 2 bases for V and 1 base for J; bases not matched to a gene: 6. The CDR3 is 16 residues long. In germline, CDR1 is LGHNA, CDR2 YSLEER.

This clonotype occurred a few times. This chain joins TRBV7-2 and TRBJ2-2, with D possibly being TRBD1 (6 bases). The CDR3 length is 16 residues. Trimming removed 2 bases from V and 0 bases from J, with 10 bases in between. Germline values: CDR1 SGHTA, CDR2 FQGNSA. The chain's CDR3 is CASSLWYRANTGELFF. The CDR3 coding sequence is TGTGCCAGCAGCTTATGGTACAGGGCGAACACCGGGGAGCTGTTTTTT.

CDR3 loop: CATLSRGGADTQYF. CDR3 DNA sequence: TGTGCCACCCTATCCAGGGGTGGGGCAGATACGCAGTATTTT. This rearrangement joins TRBV6-1 to TRBJ2-3; TRBD1 is a possible D gene (6 bases). Trimming pared 10 bases from V and 4 bases from J, leaving 18 bases between. The CDR3 runs 14 residues. From germline, CDR1 is MNHNS and CDR2 SASEGT.

This clonotype has only a few counts. V gene TRBV28 combines with J gene TRBJ2-1, with no clear D. The V gene's germline CDR1 is MDHEN and CDR2 SYDVKM. The germline V and J ends were trimmed by 6 bases and 8 bases, with 8 bases remaining between them. CDR3 size: 11 residues. The DNA for the CDR3 is TGTGCCAGCAGCCGTACGTATGAGCAGTTCTTC. Amino acid sequence: CASSRTYEQFF.

This clonotype appeared a few times. The chain is built from TRBV21-1 and TRBJ1-3; no check of the table's D call, TRBD1, against the DNA was made. TRBV21-1 is described as a pseudogene. The CDR3 is made up of 13 amino acids. The CDR3 sequence: CATQGCSGNTIYF. In DNA form, the CDR3 reads TGTGCCACCCAGGGCTGCTCTGGAAACACCATATATTTT.

The chain combines TRBV11-1 with TRBJ2-3, with D hard to call. Per germline, CDR1 SGHAT and CDR2 FQDESV (reference sequence). The CDR3 sequence is 12 residues long. With 7 bases removed from V and 3 bases from J, the gap between germline ends came to 8 bases. The CDR3 DNA reads TGTGCCAGCACCTTGAATACAGATACGCAGTATTTT. Translated: CASTLNTDTQYF.

This clonotype came up a few times. This rearrangement joins TRBV6-2 or TRBV6-3 to TRBJ1-2, with a tentative D call TRBD1 (5 bases). The V and J ends lost 2 bases and 0 bases respectively, with 7 bases between them. CDR3 size: 14 residues. Germline assignment: CDR1 MNHEY and CDR2 SVGEGT. In DNA form, the CDR3 reads TGTGCCAGCAGTTACGGGGGAACTAACTATGGCTACACCTTC. It translates to CASSYGGTNYGYTF.

This clonotype occurred many times. The gene calls are TRBV7-8 and TRBJ2-1, with 8 bases that match TRBD1. There are 19 residues in the CDR3. Germline lookup yields CDR1 SGHVS and CDR2 FQNEAQ. V lost 6 bases and J lost 0; bases outside the gene matches: 16. CDR3 DNA: TGTGCCAGCAGAGGTAGGGGACAGGCATCGGGGCTCTCCTACAATGAGCAGTTCTTC. Protein product: CASRGRGQASGLSYNEQFF.

V is TRBV9 and J is TRBJ2-7; tentative D call: TRBD2 (6 bases). Trimming cost V 3 bases and J 5 bases, with 18 bases left between them. CDR1 is SGDLS and CDR2 is YYNGEE in the germline V gene. The length of the CDR3 is 15 residues. CDR3 nucleotides: TGTGCCAGCAGCGCACTGCAGGGAGGTAGGGACGAGCAGTACTTC. Amino acid sequence: CASSALQGGRDEQYF.

The rearrangement links TRBV7-9 to TRBJ2-2, with unresolved D. CDR1 and CDR2 from the germline V gene are SEHNR and FQNEAQ (reference sequence). V shed 3 bases and J shed 6 bases, with 8 bases lying between them. The CDR3 sequence is 13 residues long. CDR3 bases: TGTGCCAGCAGCTTGTCAGTTCCCGGGGAGCTGTTTTTT. Encoded protein: CASSLSVPGELFF.

This chain links TRBV7-9 with TRBJ2-5, with TRBD1 matching over 9 bases. Germline V gives CDR1 SEHNR, CDR2 FQNEAQ (reference sequence). The ends lost 0 bases at V and 3 bases at J; junction bases unmatched: 5. The CDR3 runs 16 residues. CDR3 sequence (DNA): TGTGCCAGCAGCTTAGCGCGGGGACAGGGAGAAGAGACCCAGTACTTC. Its translation: CASSLARGQGEETQYF.

This clonotype was recorded a few times. V and J are TRBV20-1 and TRBJ2-7; 13 nucleotides align to TRBD2. Germline V gives CDR1 DFQATT, CDR2 SNEGSKA (reference sequence). Trimming took 4 bases from V and 3 from J; bases not matched to a gene: 3. The CDR3 loop spans 14 amino acids. CDR3 in amino acids: CSATGTSGNYEQYF. In nucleotides, the CDR3 is TGCAGTGCTACCGGGACTAGCGGGAACTACGAGCAGTACTTC.